This T cell receptor beta chain comes out of a study of T-cell reconstitution after alpha-beta-depleted transplantation in children. Molecular barcoding with unique molecular identifiers was used for the TCRbeta library. TCRdb re-called the PCR reads with MiXCR, one entry per CDR3 protein. The profile shows around 370,000 distinct CDR3 sequences, about 9.3% of them singletons. The CDR3 is 14 amino acids. The V gene lost 7 bases and the J gene lost 2 bases, with 12 bases spanning the gap. Germline CDR1 and CDR2: LNHDA and SQIVND (reference sequence). This specimen consisted of PBMCs from the stem cell graft donor, obtained from the stem cell graft. This TCR came from a human donor who donated a stem cell graft to a child with acute lymphoblastic leukemia. The chain uses TRBV19 and TRBJ1-5; perhaps TRBD1 as D (5 bases). CDR3 in amino acids: CASTAWGGNQPQHF. The CDR3 DNA sequence: TGTGCCAGTACCGCTTGGGGGGGCAATCAGCCCCAGCATTTT.